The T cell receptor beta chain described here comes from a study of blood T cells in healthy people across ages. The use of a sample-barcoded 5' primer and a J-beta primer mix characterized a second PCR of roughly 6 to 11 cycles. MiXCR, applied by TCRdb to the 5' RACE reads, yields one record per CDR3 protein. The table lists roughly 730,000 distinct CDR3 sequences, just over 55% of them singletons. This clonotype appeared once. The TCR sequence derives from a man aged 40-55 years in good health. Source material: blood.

The CDR3 region is CATSDTTGTASYNEQFF. The CDR3 DNA follows: TGTGCCACCAGTGATACAACCGGGACAGCCTCCTACAATGAGCAGTTCTTC. V usage is TRBV24-1 and J usage is TRBJ2-1, with TRBD1 matching 7 bases. Germline trimming cut 3 bases from V and 0 bases from J; bases unmatched to any gene: 7. The CDR3 has 17 amino acids. Germline CDR1 is KGHDR and CDR2 is SFDVKD.